These 30 T cell receptor beta chains were all obtained from the same sample, sequenced in a study of T cells in Graves' hyperthyroidism and ophthalmopathy (dated 2019 in TCRdb). Libraries were constructed by multiplex PCR. Sequencing was performed on an Illumina HiSeq 2000. TCR beta CDR3 regions were amplified from RNA transcripts. The first round of RT-PCR for the TCR CDR3 was performed with the HTBI primer set and the Qiagen OneStep RT-PCR kit. In-frame beta chains were kept once TCRdb had trimmed the public reads at Q25 with fastp and called clones with MiXCR. Every entry covers one CDR3 protein and lists the most common genes and DNA from its rows. The sample table shows fewer than 400,000 distinct CDR3 sequences, and 25% are seen once. Roughly 70% of the sample is taken by the ten largest. The sample was blood. The receptors shown here come from a man aged 45-65 years with Graves' hyperthyroidism.

This clonotype was observed at least ten times. CDR3 sequence reads: CASISREGSYNEQFF. CDR3 DNA: TGTGCCAGCATATCCAGGGAGGGCTCCTACAATGAGCAGTTCTTC. This rearrangement joins TRBV28 to TRBJ2-1, with 7 bases that match TRBD2. The CDR3 has 15 amino acids. The germline V gene has CDR1 MDHEN and CDR2 SYDVKM. J was trimmed by 0 bases and V by 7 bases; bases with no gene match: 6. Full variable domain (rest looked up from reference TRBV28 and TRBJ2-1): DVKVTQSSRYLVKRTGEKVFLECVQDMDHENMFWYRQDPGLGLRLIYFSYDVKMKEKGDIPEGYSVSREKKERFSLILESASTNQTSMYLCASISREGSYNEQFFGPGTRLTVL.

This clonotype has just a few counts. V usage is TRBV29-1 and J usage is TRBJ1-1; 7 bases fit TRBD1. The CDR3 consists of 12 residues. CDR1 SQVTM and CDR2 ANQGSEA come from the germline V gene. V shed 6 bases and J 1 base; nucleotides not matched to a gene: 2. The CDR3 sequence is CSVRDRNTEAFF. CDR3 sequence (DNA): TGCAGCGTCCGGGACAGGAACACTGAAGCTTTCTTT.

There are many counts of this clonotype. The chain combines TRBV2 with TRBJ2-1; D is unclear. CDR3 length: 11 amino acids. Germline V gene sequence: CDR1 SNHLY, CDR2 FYNNEI. V gave up 7 bases and J gave up 6 bases, with 7 bases separating them. In nucleotides, the CDR3 is TGTGCCAGCAAACCCGCCAATGAGCAGTTCTTC. Translating gives CASKPANEQFF.

The genes are TRBV20-1 and TRBJ1-1, with 8 positions matching TRBD1. The CDR3 runs to 14 residues. CDR1 and CDR2 from the germline V gene are DFQATT and SNEGSKA (reference sequence). The V segment lost 3 bases and the J segment 6 bases; nucleotides outside the gene matches: 9. The CDR3 DNA reads as TGCAGTGCTAGTCCGGGACAGGTCACGGCTGAAGCTTTCTTT. As protein: CSASPGQVTAEAFF.

This clonotype has more than one count but fewer than ten. V gene TRBV5-4 combines with J gene TRBJ1-1; D possibly corresponds to TRBD1 (6 bases). From germline, CDR1 is SGHNT and CDR2 YYREEE (reference sequence). The V and J ends lost 4 bases and 9 bases respectively, with 16 bases between them. The CDR3 spans 13 residues. CDR3 sequence (DNA): TGTGCCAGCAGCACCCGACAGGACTTCCAAGCTTTCTTT. Translating it yields CASSTRQDFQAFF.

This clonotype was counted only a few times. Germline is not matched at one junction end, which may reflect a read error. The CDR3 DNA follows: TGTGCCAGCAACCAAGGGACAGAGGGCTCCTACGAGCAGTACTTC. This gives the protein CASNQGTEGSYEQYF. The chain has TRBV3-1 and TRBJ2-7; TRBD1 matches 7 bases. CDR1 and CDR2 (germline): LGHDT, YNNKEL (reference sequence). This CDR3 spans 15 amino acids.

The rearrangement joins TRBV5-4 to TRBJ2-7; 7 bases align to TRBD2. Trimming removed 3 bases from V and 5 bases from J; junction bases left unmatched: 5. CDR1 is SGHNT and CDR2 is YYREEE in the germline V gene (reference sequence). The CDR3 is made up of 13 amino acids. This chain's CDR3 is CASSSAGSHEQYF. The CDR3 DNA sequence: TGTGCCAGCAGCTCAGCGGGAAGCCACGAGCAGTACTTC.

There are many counts of this clonotype. The chain joins TRBV28 to TRBJ1-5; 8 bases agree with TRBD1. J was trimmed by 4 bases and V by 2 bases; bases with no gene match: 1. Germline lookup yields CDR1 MDHEN and CDR2 SYDVKM. The CDR3 totals 14 residues. CDR3 protein: CASSLQGANQPQHF. CDR3 coding DNA: TGTGCCAGCAGTTTACAGGGGGCTAATCAGCCCCAGCATTTT.

This clonotype was seen a few times. This chain joins TRBV6-1 and TRBJ2-7; perhaps TRBD1 as D (6 bases). This CDR3 region has 15 residues. V lost 5 bases to trimming and J lost 2 bases, with 16 bases between them. CDR1 is MNHNS, CDR2 SASEGT, per germline. CDR3 nucleotides: TGTGCCAGCAGTATAGAAGACAGGAGGCCCTACGAGCAGTACTTC. It specifies CASSIEDRRPYEQYF.

The genes are TRBV2 and TRBJ2-2; 10 positions agree with TRBD2. CDR3 length: 15 amino acids. Trimming removed 7 bases from V and 7 bases from J; junction bases left unmatched: 9. The germline V gene encodes CDR1 SNHLY and CDR2 FYNNEI. In nucleotides, the CDR3 is TGTGCCAGCAACCAAGTGGGACTAGCGAGCGGGGAGCTGTTTTTT. It codes for CASNQVGLASGELFF.

The V call is TRBV4-2, the J call TRBJ2-2; 9 bases agree with TRBD2. Germline assignment: CDR1 LGHNA and CDR2 YNFKEQ. This CDR3 has 17 residues. Trimming at V came to 0 bases and at J to 7 bases, leaving 9 bases not matched to a gene. The CDR3 coding sequence is TGTGCCAGCAGCCAAGATTCTGCGGGAGGGCCAGGCGGGGAGCTGTTTTTT. This gives the protein CASSQDSAGGPGGELFF.

This clonotype was recorded many times. V is TRBV27 and J is TRBJ2-1; TRBD2 agrees at 8 bases. This CDR3 has 13 amino acids. V lost 3 bases and J lost 8; bases outside the gene matches: 3. Germline CDR1 MNHEY, CDR2 SMNVEV (reference sequence). CDR3 amino acids: CASSFGGGDEQFF. In DNA form, the CDR3 reads TGTGCCAGCAGTTTCGGGGGGGGCGATGAGCAGTTCTTC.

This clonotype has just a few counts. The chain joins TRBV27 to TRBJ1-5; 10 bases fit TRBD1. V was clipped by 6 bases and J by 6 bases; unmatched bases: 8. CDR1 is MNHEY and CDR2 is SMNVEV in the germline V gene (reference sequence). The length of the CDR3 is 15 residues. CDR3 in amino acids: CASRQTGGRGQPQHF. DNA for the CDR3: TGTGCCAGCAGGCAGACAGGGGGCCGTGGTCAGCCCCAGCATTTT.

This clonotype was detected many times. No DNA is shown, since the ends of the CDR3 on it are uncertain; the CDR3 is the one TCRdb lists. V is TRBV24-1 and J is TRBJ2-5; TRBD2 is taken as the D call from the table, unchecked against the DNA. Germline V gene sequence: CDR1 KGHDR, CDR2 SFDVKD. Including both end residues, the CDR3 is 17 amino acids long. CDR3 protein: CATSYVGPVGLVETQYF.

This clonotype was found a few times. The gene calls are TRBV5-1 and TRBJ2-3; tentative D call: TRBD2 (6 bases). The V gene lost 0 bases and the J gene lost 2 bases, with 13 bases spanning the gap. In germline, CDR1 is SGHRS, CDR2 YFSETQ. The CDR3 contains 16 residues. The CDR3 coding sequence is TGCGCCAGCAGCTTGGTCCGGGACTTATCCACAGATACGCAGTATTTT. Its protein is CASSLVRDLSTDTQYF.

The table lists this clonotype with a few counts. The chain employs TRBV3-1 and TRBJ1-6, with a weak D call TRBD1 (5 bases). This CDR3 is 14 amino acids long. The germline gives CDR1 LGHDT, CDR2 YNNKEL (reference sequence). Trimming took off 4 bases at V and 14 bases at J, with 18 bases between the two ends. CDR3 region: CASSPSTEMRTLHF. The CDR3 DNA sequence: TGTGCCAGCAGCCCCTCGACAGAGATGAGGACCCTCCACTTT. The complete variable domain, with remaining parts taken from reference TRBV3-1 and TRBJ1-6, reads DTAVSQTPKYLVTQMGNDKSIKCEQNLGHDTMYWYKQDSKKFLKIMFSYNNKELIINETVPNRFSPKSPDKAHLNLHINSLELGDSAVYFCASSPSTEMRTLHFGNGTRLTVT.

This CDR3 reads CASSIPTGTGTGELFF. CDR3 in DNA: TGTGCCAGTAGTATCCCGACAGGGACTGGAACCGGGGAGCTGTTTTTT. The J gene is TRBJ2-2, the V gene TRBV19, with a weak D call TRBD1 (7 bases). V lost 3 bases, J lost 5 bases, and 16 bases lay in between. CDR1 is LNHDA, CDR2 SQIVND, per germline (reference sequence). The CDR3 loop spans 16 amino acids.

This clonotype was seen more than once but under ten times. J is TRBJ2-3 and V is TRBV7-3; D is possibly TRBD2 (5 bases). Trimming left V 2 bases short and J 0 bases short, with 9 bases between. CDR3 length equals 15 residues. Germline CDR1 reads SGHTA; CDR2 reads FQGTGA. CDR3 residues: CASSLAPGSTDTQYF. The CDR3 nucleotides read TGTGCCAGCAGCTTAGCCCCGGGGAGCACAGATACGCAGTATTTT.

The V gene is TRBV5-1, the J gene TRBJ2-4, with TRBD2 identical over 14 bases. V lost 4 bases and J lost 2; bases outside the gene matches: 14. This CDR3 contains 20 residues. CDR1 and CDR2 from the germline V gene are SGHRS and YFSETQ. The CDR3 loop reads CASSPLATSGRARTKNIQYF. DNA for the CDR3: TGCGCCAGCAGCCCCCTGGCGACTAGCGGGAGGGCCAGGACCAAAAACATTCAGTACTTC.

This chain's CDR3 is CATKSGAGTEAFF. CDR3 sequence (DNA): TGTGCCACCAAGTCGGGGGCGGGCACTGAAGCTTTCTTT. V is TRBV24-1 and J is TRBJ1-1; D perhaps matches TRBD1 (6 bases). From germline, CDR1 is KGHDR and CDR2 SFDVKD. The CDR3 has 13 residues. The V gene lost 8 bases and the J gene lost 4 bases, with 13 bases spanning the gap.

This clonotype was counted between two and nine times. The chain employs TRBV5-1 and TRBJ2-5; TRBD2 matches 12 bases. V trimming: 5 bases; J trimming: 5 bases; junction bases outside the gene matches: 7. Germline V CDR1 and CDR2: SGHRS, YFSETQ. The CDR3 extends over 15 amino acids. The CDR3 DNA reads TGCGCCAGCAGTATAGGACTAGCGGGAAAGGAGACCCAGTACTTC. It yields the protein CASSIGLAGKETQYF.

This clonotype was picked up a small number of times. The rearrangement links TRBV19 to TRBJ2-1; 7 bases align to TRBD1. There are 13 residues in the CDR3. The V and J ends lost 10 bases and 6 bases, in that order; junction bases with no gene match: 9. Germline CDR1 and CDR2: LNHDA and SQIVND (reference sequence). The CDR3 DNA sequence: TGTGCCACAGGGGGTATCGGGGCCAATGAGCAGTTCTTC. It yields the protein CATGGIGANEQFF.

As concerns this clonotype: At one of its ends the junction is not consistent with the germline gene, which may arise from a read error. V usage is TRBV20-1 and J usage is TRBJ2-5; 9 nucleotides line up with TRBD2. Germline V gene sequence: CDR1 DFQATT, CDR2 SNEGSKA (reference sequence). CDR3 length equals 14 residues. The CDR3 DNA follows: TGCAGTGCCAACTTAGCGGGAGAGATAGAGATCCAGTACTTC. Amino acids: CSANLAGEIEIQYF.

This clonotype was seen at least ten times. The rearrangement joins TRBV6-1 to TRBJ2-7; weak D call: TRBD1 (5 bases). Germline V lookup: CDR1 MNHNS, CDR2 SASEGT. The CDR3 runs to 14 residues. Trimming cost V 1 base and J 5 bases, with 12 bases left between them. CDR3 protein: CASSEGARVHEQYF. DNA for the CDR3: TGTGCCAGCAGTGAAGGGGCCAGGGTCCACGAGCAGTACTTC.

This clonotype was counted at least ten times. CDR3 nucleotide sequence: TGTGCCAGCATAAGCTCCTGGGTTGGGGCCACCGGGGAGCTGTTTTTT. Its translation is CASISSWVGATGELFF. V and J are TRBV6-1 and TRBJ2-2; D is possibly TRBD1 (5 bases). Looked up from germline, CDR1 is MNHNS and CDR2 is SASEGT. The CDR3 covers 16 residues. Trimming took off 7 bases at V and 4 bases at J, with 19 bases between the two ends.

This chain connects TRBV30 to TRBJ1-1; 7 bases map to TRBD1. The germline V gene has CDR1 GTSNPN and CDR2 SVGIG (reference sequence). V shed 1 base and J 6 bases; nucleotides not matched to a gene: 5. The CDR3 has 13 amino acids. The CDR3 coding sequence is TGTGCCTGGAGTGCGGCGACAGGGTCTGAAGCTTTCTTT. This codes for CAWSAATGSEAFF.

This clonotype was picked up a small number of times. This chain connects TRBV29-1 to TRBJ2-2, with TRBD1 identical over 10 bases. The germline gives CDR1 SQVTM, CDR2 ANQGSEA. The trim removed 3 bases at V and 1 base at J, leaving 2 bases unmatched. CDR3 length: 15 amino acids. Here the CDR3 DNA reads TGCAGCGTTGACCGGGACAGGGGGAACACCGGGGAGCTGTTTTTT. Translation gives CSVDRDRGNTGELFF.

In this sample, this clonotype turned up a few times. The chain is built from TRBV16 and TRBJ2-7; D is uncertain. V gave up 4 bases and J gave up 1 base, with 17 bases separating them. Per germline, CDR1 KGHSY and CDR2 FQNENV. CDR3 length equals 16 residues. The CDR3 sequence: CASSPVTNYLSYEQYF. In DNA, the CDR3 is TGTGCCAGCAGCCCGGTTACGAACTATCTTTCCTACGAGCAGTACTTC.

The chain has TRBV5-1 and TRBJ2-5; 10 nucleotides match TRBD2. V shed 4 bases and J 1 base; nucleotides not matched to a gene: 7. The CDR3 is 16 amino acids. Germline V CDR1 and CDR2: SGHRS, YFSETQ. The CDR3 loop is CASSRAGGGLQETQYF. CDR3 nucleotide sequence: TGCGCCAGCAGCCGAGCGGGAGGGGGCCTCCAAGAGACCCAGTACTTC.

The chain carries TRBV6-1 and TRBJ2-3; D is perhaps TRBD2 (5 bases). Germline lookup yields CDR1 MNHNS and CDR2 SASEGT. The V gene lost 6 bases and the J gene lost 2 bases, with 12 bases spanning the gap. The CDR3 extends over 14 amino acids. The CDR3 nucleotides read TGTGCCAGCAGCCTTACTAGGGCCACAGATACGCAGTATTTT. Protein sequence: CASSLTRATDTQYF.